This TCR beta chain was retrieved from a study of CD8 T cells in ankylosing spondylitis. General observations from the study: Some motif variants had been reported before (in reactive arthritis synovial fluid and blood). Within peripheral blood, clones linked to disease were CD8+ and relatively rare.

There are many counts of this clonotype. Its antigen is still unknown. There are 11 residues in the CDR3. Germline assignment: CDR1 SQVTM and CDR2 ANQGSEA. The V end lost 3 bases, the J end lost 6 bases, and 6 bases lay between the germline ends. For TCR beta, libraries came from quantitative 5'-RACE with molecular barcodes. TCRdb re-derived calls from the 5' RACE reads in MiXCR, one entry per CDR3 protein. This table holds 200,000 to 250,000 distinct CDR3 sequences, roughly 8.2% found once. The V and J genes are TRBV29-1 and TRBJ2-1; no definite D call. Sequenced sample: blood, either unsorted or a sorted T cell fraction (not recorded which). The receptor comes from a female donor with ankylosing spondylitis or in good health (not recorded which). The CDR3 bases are TGCAGCGTTGACCTGCGCAATGAGCAGTTCTTC. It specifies CSVDLRNEQFF.